This section outlines one T cell receptor beta chain sequence together with its context. Its antigen remains unknown. The V end lost 4 bases, the J end lost 2 bases, and 8 bases lay between the germline ends. This CDR3 comprises 12 residues. Germline assignment: CDR1 SQVTM and CDR2 ANQGSEA. These data come from a study of shared clonotypes between healthy human individuals. For every subset, genomic DNA was evenly distributed across several immunoSEQ plates. The assay was immunoSEQ multiplex PCR, and TCRdb's table has in-frame clones only and misses some. The sample comprises about 2.5 million clones, around 93% of which are singletons, and 0.37% rests with the top ten. General study findings and limits: The genetic and exposure-history diversity represented was limited by few donors.

The receptor was derived from a man younger than 35 in good health. Some clones in this sample may be carry-over from other donors' samples. The specimen was naive CD4+ T cells from PBMCs. Subset specified: CD45RA+ positively selected. The chain links TRBV29-1 to TRBJ2-5; unclear D gene. CDR3 sequence reads: CSVVGTQETQYF. The CDR3 DNA follows: TGCAGCGTTGTCGGCACGCAAGAGACCCAGTACTTC. Full variable domain (remainder filled in from reference TRBV29-1 and TRBJ2-5): SAVISQKPSRDICQRGTSLTIQCQVDSQVTMMFWYRQQPGQSLTLIATANQGSEATYESGFVIDKFPISRPNLTFSTLTVSNMSPEDSSIYLCSVVGTQETQYFGPGTRLLVL.